This TCR beta chain was recovered during a study of T cell responses to AZD1222 COVID-19 vaccine. V was clipped by 7 bases and J by 4 bases, with 14 bases between them. CDR3 length: 14 amino acids. The V gene's germline CDR1 is MNHEY and CDR2 SVGAGI. Libraries were prepared by immunoSEQ multiplex PCR; TCRdb keeps only in-frame clonotypes and omits some of them. The sample shows more than 140,000 clones, about 87% of them seen only once. Specimen: peripheral blood, collected on day 0 of AZD1222 vaccination. This receptor was taken from an adult in good health. The chain links TRBV6-5 to TRBJ2-4, with D hard to call. The DNA of the CDR3 is TGTGCCAGCACCTCAGCCGGAACTAAAAACATTCAGTACTTC. It specifies CASTSAGTKNIQYF.